This T cell receptor (beta chain) appears in the sequencing data of a study of blood T cell repertoires in COVID-19. This clone was observed once. Methods used by the authors: Scientists estimated how many nucleated cells there were by amplifying reference gene primers. TCRdb keeps only in-frame clones here, not all; method: immunoSEQ multiplex PCR. Clonal size and the V and J genes are those of that table, whereas D and trimming came from the DNA. The sample lists under 75,000 clones, about 80% occurring once. V was trimmed by 4 bases and J by 6 bases, leaving 25 bases between them. The CDR3 extends over 16 amino acids. Germline V gene sequence: CDR1 SQVTM, CDR2 ANQGSEA.

The specimen sequenced was peripheral blood. This clonotype originated in an elderly woman with acute or convalescent COVID-19. The gene calls are TRBV29-1 and TRBJ2-7; D remains unclear. As DNA, the CDR3 is TGCAGCGTTGGATCCTCCTCGGAGCCTCTAAGGAGCGAGCAGTACTTC. It yields the protein CSVGSSSEPLRSEQYF.